The 5 T cell receptor beta chains listed next were all sequenced from one sample in a study of identical twins. TCRdb called the 5' RACE reads again in MiXCR, with one record for every CDR3 protein. The data show about 690,000 distinct CDR3 sequences, roughly 6.2% seen once. Sample: naive T cells sorted from blood. All receptors come from a man aged 18 to 30 in good health.

This rearrangement joins TRBV20-1 to TRBJ2-1, with 9 bases fitting TRBD2. The length of the CDR3 is 15 residues. After removal of 2 bases from V and 5 bases from J, the junction contained 7 bases not matched to a gene. Germline V gene lookup returns CDR1 DFQATT and CDR2 SNEGSKA (reference sequence). CDR3 loop: CSARSSSGKNNEQFF. The DNA of the CDR3 is TGCAGTGCTAGATCGTCTAGCGGGAAGAACAATGAGCAGTTCTTC.

In this sample, this clonotype turned up a few times. The genes are TRBV20-1 and TRBJ2-1, with a possible D match to TRBD2 (6 bases). Trimming pared 5 bases from V and 0 bases from J, leaving 14 bases between. Germline loops: CDR1 DFQATT, CDR2 SNEGSKA (reference sequence). The length of the CDR3 is 15 residues. DNA for the CDR3: TGCAGTGCTTCAACCTTGCGGGGCTCCTACAATGAGCAGTTCTTC. Its translation: CSASTLRGSYNEQFF.

This clonotype was seen many times. The CDR3 is CSARDLDEKLFF. CDR3 nucleotides: TGCAGTGCTAGAGATCTGGATGAAAAACTGTTTTTT. The chain recombines TRBV20-1 with TRBJ1-4, with D unclear. CDR1 DFQATT and CDR2 SNEGSKA come from the germline V gene (reference sequence). V lost 0 bases and J lost 6, with 5 bases in between. The CDR3 length is 12 residues.

The chain recombines TRBV19 with TRBJ2-1, with D unresolved. This CDR3 region has 15 residues. Per the germline V gene, CDR1 is LNHDA and CDR2 is SQIVND (reference sequence). Trimming shortened V by 1 base and J by 0 bases, and 7 bases separated the two germline ends. The CDR3 coding sequence is TGTGCCAGTAGTATAGGGCCGAGCTCCTACAATGAGCAGTTCTTC. It is translated as CASSIGPSSYNEQFF.

This clonotype was seen many times. The V and J genes are TRBV5-6 and TRBJ2-1; no definite D call. This CDR3 contains 11 residues. Per germline, CDR1 SGHDT and CDR2 YYEEEE. V lost 2 bases to trimming and J lost 11 bases, with 8 bases between them. The CDR3 region has the DNA TGTGCCAGCAGCTTCCGGGTTAAGCAGTTCTTC. Encoded protein: CASSFRVKQFF.